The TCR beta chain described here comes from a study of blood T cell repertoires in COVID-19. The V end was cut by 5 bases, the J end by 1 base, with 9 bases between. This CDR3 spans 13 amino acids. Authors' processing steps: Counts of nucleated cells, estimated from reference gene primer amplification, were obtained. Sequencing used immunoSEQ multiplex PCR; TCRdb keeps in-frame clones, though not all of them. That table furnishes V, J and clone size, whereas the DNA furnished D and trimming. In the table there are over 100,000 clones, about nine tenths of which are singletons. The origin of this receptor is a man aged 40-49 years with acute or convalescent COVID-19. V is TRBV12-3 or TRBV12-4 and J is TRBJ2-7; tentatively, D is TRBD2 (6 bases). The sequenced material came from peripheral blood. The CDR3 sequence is CASSPGTSYEQYF. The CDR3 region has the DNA TGTGCCAGCAGTCCCGGGACTTCCTACGAGCAGTACTTC.